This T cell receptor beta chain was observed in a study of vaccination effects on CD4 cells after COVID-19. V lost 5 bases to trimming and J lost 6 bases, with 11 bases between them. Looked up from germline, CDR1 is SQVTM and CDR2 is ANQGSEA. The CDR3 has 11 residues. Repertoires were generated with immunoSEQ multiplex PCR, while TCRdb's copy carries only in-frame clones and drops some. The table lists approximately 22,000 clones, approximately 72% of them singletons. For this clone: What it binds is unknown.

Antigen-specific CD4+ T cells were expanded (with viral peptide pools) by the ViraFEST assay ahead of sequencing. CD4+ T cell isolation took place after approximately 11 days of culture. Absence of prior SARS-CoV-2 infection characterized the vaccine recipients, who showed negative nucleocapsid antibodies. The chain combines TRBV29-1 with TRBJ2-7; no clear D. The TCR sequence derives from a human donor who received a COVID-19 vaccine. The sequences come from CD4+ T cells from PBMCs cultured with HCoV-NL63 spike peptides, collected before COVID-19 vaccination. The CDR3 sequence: CSVNTHVEQYF. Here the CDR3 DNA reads TGCAGCGTTAATACCCACGTCGAGCAGTACTTC.